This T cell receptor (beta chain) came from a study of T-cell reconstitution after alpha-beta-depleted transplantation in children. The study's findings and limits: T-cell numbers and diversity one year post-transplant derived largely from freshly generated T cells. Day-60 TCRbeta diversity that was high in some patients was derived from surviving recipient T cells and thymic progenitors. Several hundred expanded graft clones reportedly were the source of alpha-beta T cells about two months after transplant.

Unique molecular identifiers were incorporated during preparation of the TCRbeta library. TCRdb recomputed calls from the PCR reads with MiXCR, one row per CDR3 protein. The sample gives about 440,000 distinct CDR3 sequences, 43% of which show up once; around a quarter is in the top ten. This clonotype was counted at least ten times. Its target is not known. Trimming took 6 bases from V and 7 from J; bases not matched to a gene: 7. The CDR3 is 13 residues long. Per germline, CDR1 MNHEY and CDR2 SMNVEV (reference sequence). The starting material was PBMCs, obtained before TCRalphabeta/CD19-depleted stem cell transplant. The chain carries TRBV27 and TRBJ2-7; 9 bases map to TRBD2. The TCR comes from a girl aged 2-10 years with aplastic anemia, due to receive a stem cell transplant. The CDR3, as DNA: TGTGCCAGCAGCTTAGCGGGAGCAGGGGAGCAGTACTTC. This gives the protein CASSLAGAGEQYF.